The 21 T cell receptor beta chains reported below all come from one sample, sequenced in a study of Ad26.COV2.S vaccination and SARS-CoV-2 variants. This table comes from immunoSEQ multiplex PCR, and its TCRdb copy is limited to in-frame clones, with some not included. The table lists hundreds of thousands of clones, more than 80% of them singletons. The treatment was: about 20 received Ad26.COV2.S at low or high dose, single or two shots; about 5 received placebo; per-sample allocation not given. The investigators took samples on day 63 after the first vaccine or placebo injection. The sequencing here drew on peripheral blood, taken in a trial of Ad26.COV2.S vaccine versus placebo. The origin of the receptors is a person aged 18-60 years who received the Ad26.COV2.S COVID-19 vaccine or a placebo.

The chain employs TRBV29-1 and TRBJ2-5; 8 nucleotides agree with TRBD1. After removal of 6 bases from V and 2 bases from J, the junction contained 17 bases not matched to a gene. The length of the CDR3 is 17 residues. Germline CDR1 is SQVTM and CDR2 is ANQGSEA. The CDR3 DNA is TGCAGCGTGAGCCGTGGGCCCTGGACAGGGAATCAAGAGACCCAGTACTTC. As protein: CSVSRGPWTGNQETQYF. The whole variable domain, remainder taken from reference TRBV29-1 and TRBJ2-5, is SAVISQKPSRDICQRGTSLTIQCQVDSQVTMMFWYRQQPGQSLTLIATANQGSEATYESGFVIDKFPISRPNLTFSTLTVSNMSPEDSSIYLCSVSRGPWTGNQETQYFGPGTRLLVL.

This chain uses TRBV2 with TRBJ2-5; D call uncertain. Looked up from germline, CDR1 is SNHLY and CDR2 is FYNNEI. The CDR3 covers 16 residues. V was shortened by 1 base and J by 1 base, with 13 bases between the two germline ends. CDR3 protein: CASSEGLGFSQETQYF. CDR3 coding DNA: TGTGCCAGCAGTGAAGGGTTAGGGTTTAGCCAAGAGACCCAGTACTTC. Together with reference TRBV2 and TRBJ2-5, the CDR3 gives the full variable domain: EPEVTQTPSHQVTQMGQEVILRCVPISNHLYFYWYRQILGQKVEFLVSFYNNEISEKSEIFDDQFSVERPDGSNFTLKIRSTKLEDSAMYFCASSEGLGFSQETQYFGPGTRLLVL.

DNA of the CDR3: TGCAGTGCACCACAGGGGAGTGGCTACACCTTC. It codes for CSAPQGSGYTF. The genes are TRBV20-1 and TRBJ1-2, with TRBD1 matching 7 bases. The trim removed 6 bases at V and 7 bases at J, leaving 5 bases unmatched. This CDR3 comprises 11 residues. The V gene's germline CDR1 is DFQATT and CDR2 SNEGSKA (reference sequence).

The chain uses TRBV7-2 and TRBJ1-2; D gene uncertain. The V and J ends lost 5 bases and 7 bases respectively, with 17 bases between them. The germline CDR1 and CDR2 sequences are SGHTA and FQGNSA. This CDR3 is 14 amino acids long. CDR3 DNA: TGTGCCAGCAGCCCCCGGTCCCGTGAGGGTGGCTACACCTTC. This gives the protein CASSPRSREGGYTF.

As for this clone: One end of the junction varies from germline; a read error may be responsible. CDR3 amino acids: CAGRTGTGSPLHF. In DNA, the CDR3 is TGTGCCGGGAGGACAGGGACGGGTTCACCCCTCCACTTT. V is TRBV30 and J is TRBJ1-6; 8 nucleotides line up with TRBD1. This CDR3 spans 13 amino acids. The V gene's germline CDR1 is GTSNPN and CDR2 SVGIG (reference sequence).

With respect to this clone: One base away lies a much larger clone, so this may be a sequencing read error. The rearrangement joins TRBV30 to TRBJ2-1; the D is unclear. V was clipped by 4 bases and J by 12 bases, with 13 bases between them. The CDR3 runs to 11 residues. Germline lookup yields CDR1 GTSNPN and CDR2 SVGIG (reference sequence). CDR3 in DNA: TGTGCCTGGAATCTAGGCCAATCGCAGTTCTTC. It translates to CAWNLGQSQFF.

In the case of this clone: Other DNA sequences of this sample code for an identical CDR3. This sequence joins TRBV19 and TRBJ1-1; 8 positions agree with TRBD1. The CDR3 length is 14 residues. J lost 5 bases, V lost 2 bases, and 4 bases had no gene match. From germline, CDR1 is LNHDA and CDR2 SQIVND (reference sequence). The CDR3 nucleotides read TGTGCCAGTAGTATACAGGGGGCGAGGACTGAAGCTTTCTTT. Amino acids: CASSIQGARTEAFF.

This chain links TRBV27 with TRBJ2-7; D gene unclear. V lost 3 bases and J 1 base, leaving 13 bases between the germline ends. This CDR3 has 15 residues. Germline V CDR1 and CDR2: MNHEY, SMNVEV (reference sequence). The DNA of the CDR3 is TGTGCCAGCAGTTTCTCTCGTAAAGGGTCCTACGAGCAGTACTTC. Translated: CASSFSRKGSYEQYF.

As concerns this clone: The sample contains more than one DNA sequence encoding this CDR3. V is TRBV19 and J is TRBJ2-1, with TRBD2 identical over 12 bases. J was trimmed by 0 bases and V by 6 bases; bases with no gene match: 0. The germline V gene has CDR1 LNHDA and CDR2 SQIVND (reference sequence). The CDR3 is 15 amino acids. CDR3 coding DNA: TGTGCCAGTAGGACTAGCGGGAGCTCCTACAATGAGCAGTTCTTC. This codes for CASRTSGSSYNEQFF.

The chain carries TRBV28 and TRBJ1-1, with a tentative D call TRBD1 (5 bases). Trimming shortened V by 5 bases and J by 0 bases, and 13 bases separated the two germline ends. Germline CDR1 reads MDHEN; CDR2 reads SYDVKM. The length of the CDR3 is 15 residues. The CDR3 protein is CASSLIGTVNTEAFF. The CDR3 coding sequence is TGTGCCAGCAGTCTAATCGGGACTGTGAACACTGAAGCTTTCTTT.

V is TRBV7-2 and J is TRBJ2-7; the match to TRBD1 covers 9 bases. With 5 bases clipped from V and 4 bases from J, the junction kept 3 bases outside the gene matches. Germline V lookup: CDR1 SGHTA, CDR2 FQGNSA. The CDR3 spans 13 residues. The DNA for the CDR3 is TGTGCCAGCAGCCGGGACAGGGATTACGAGCAGTACTTC. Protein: CASSRDRDYEQYF.

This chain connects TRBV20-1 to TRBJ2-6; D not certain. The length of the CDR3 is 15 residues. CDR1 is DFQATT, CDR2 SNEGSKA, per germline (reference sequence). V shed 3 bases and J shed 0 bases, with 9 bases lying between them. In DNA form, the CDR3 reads TGCAGTGCTAGTCGGGTCAGCTCTGGGGCCAACGTCCTGACTTTC. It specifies CSASRVSSGANVLTF.

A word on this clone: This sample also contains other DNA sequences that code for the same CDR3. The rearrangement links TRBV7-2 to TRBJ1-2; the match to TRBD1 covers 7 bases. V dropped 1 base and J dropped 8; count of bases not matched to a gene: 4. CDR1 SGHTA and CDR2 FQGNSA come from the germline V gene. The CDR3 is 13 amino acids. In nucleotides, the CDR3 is TGTGCCAGCAGCTTAGGACAGGGAGAAGGCTACACCTTC. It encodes CASSLGQGEGYTF. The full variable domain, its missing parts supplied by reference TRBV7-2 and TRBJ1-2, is GAGVSQSPSNKVTEKGKDVELRCDPISGHTALYWYRQSLGQGLEFLIYFQGNSAPDKSGLPSDRFSAERTGGSVSTLTIQRTQQEDSAVYLCASSLGQGEGYTFGSGTRLTVV.

CDR3 protein: CASSLGWTALNTGELFF. The CDR3, as DNA: TGTGCCAGCAGCTTAGGGTGGACCGCGCTAAACACCGGGGAGCTGTTTTTT. The chain recombines TRBV7-2 with TRBJ2-2; D remains ambiguous. Germline V gives CDR1 SGHTA, CDR2 FQGNSA. CDR3 length: 17 residues. The V and J ends lost 1 base and 2 bases respectively, with 14 bases between them.

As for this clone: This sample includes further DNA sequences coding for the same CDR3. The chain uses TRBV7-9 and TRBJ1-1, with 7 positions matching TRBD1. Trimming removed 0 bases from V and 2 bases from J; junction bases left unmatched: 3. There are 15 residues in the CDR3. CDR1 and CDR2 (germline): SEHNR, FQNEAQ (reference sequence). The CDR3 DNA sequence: TGTGCCAGCAGCTTAGCCGGGACAGCTAACACTGAAGCTTTCTTT. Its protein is CASSLAGTANTEAFF.

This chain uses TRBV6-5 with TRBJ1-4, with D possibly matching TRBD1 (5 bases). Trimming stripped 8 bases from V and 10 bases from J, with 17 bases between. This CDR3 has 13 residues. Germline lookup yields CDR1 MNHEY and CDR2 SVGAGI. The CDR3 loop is CASDRDGQGKLFF. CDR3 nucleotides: TGTGCCAGCGACCGGGACGGCCAAGGAAAACTGTTTTTT.

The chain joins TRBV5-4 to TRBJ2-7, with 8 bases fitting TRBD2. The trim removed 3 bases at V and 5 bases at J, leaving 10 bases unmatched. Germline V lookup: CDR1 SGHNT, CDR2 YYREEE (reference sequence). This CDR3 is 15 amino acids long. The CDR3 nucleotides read TGTGCCAGCAGCTCCATAGCGGGATTGCCGGACGAGCAGTACTTC. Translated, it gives CASSSIAGLPDEQYF.

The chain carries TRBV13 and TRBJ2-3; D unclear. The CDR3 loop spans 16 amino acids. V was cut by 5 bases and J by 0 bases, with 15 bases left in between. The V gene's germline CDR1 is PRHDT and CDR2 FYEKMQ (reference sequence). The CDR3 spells CASSAPGLGSTDTQYF. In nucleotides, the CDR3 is TGTGCCAGCAGCGCACCTGGGCTGGGGAGCACAGATACGCAGTATTTT.

CDR3 in DNA: TGTGCCAGCAGCAAACGAGGGATCGAGACCTTCCACTTT. This codes for CASSKRGIETFHF. The V call is TRBV21-1, the J call TRBJ1-6. TRBV21-1 is a known pseudogene. This CDR3 has 13 residues.

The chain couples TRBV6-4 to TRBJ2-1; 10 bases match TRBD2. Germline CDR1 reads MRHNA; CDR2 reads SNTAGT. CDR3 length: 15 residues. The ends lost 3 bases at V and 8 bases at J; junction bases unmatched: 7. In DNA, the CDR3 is TGTGCCAGCAGTGAATCTAGCGGGAGCGGTGATGAGCAGTTCTTC. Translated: CASSESSGSGDEQFF.

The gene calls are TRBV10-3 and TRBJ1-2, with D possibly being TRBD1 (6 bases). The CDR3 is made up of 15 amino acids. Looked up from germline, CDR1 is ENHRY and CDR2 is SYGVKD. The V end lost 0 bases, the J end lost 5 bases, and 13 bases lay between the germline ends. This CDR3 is CAISESTGGLYGYTF. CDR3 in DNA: TGTGCCATCAGTGAGTCGACAGGAGGCCTTTATGGCTACACCTTC.